This TCR beta chain derives from a study of glioma-infiltrating T cells after dendritic cell vaccination (dated by TCRdb to about 2016). Study-level background: A cohort of 15 glioblastoma patients from Phase I and II dendritic cell vaccination trials was included, of whom 9 were newly diagnosed and 6 had recurrent disease. Between about 2002 and 2013, the patients were given dendritic cell vaccination pulsed with autologous tumor lysate. To make the vaccine, monocyte-derived dendritic cells were cultured for less than nine days with IL-4 and GM-CSF and then pulsed overnight with autologous tumor lysate. Three intradermal dendritic cell vaccine injections were administered to patients at biweekly intervals in the arm below the axilla. Deep sequencing of TCR beta CDR3 regions was used to quantify tumor-infiltrating lymphocyte content and compare tumor and blood repertoires in dendritic cell-vaccinated glioblastoma patients. Survival after dendritic cell vaccination was correlated with TCR sequencing metrics such as TIL content and the overlap between tumor and blood repertoires.

The paper's findings and limits, for the study overall: The three-group TCR overlap response model was described as speculative and requiring prospective validation. No direct relationship between TCR clonality and survival was found, suggesting that a diverse polyclonal response may matter. After dendritic cell vaccination, a higher estimated pretreatment TIL content predicted longer time to progression and overall survival. The cohort was small and heterogeneous, with few patients having full blood and tumor sets and even fewer initial-recurrent tumor pairs.

In regard to this clone: Its antigen is unknown. Base qualities were left out, and no much larger clone turns up one base away.

To be selected, patients needed enough residual fresh-frozen tumor tissue and more than two years of available survival data. Although molecular status otherwise differed among the glioblastoma patients, no patient had an isocitrate dehydrogenase mutation. PBMC collection took place before vaccination, two weeks after the third vaccination, and at tumor progression if progression occurred. The Qiagen DNeasy Blood extraction Kit was used to extract genomic DNA. The immunoSEQ assay amplified TCRB CDR3 regions from 1.5 to 2.5 micrograms of genomic DNA, or from all available DNA when less than that amount was available. For multiplex PCR, 60 forward primers for TCR V beta segments and 13 reverse primers for J beta segments were used. To estimate the number of reads per starting template, synthetic control templates were added to each sample at limiting dilution. Reads of 87 bp were generated by sequencing on the Illumina HiSeq System. The authors' analysis ran thus. PCR and sequencing errors were removed by a nearest neighbor algorithm that merged closely related sequences. TCR overlap was defined as the percentage of unique tumor TCR beta sequences that were also found in the peripheral blood of the same patient. Held by TCRdb, this immuneACCESS table contains in-frame sequences only and omits some clones. Under half of the omission traces to an unresolved V gene where checked; the cause of the rest is unknown. V, J and clone size derive from that table, while D and trimming were established from the DNA sequence. The sample table holds 90,000 or so clones, of which 70% to 90% were seen once. The ten largest account for around 2.9% of the sample.

The material sequenced was blood, taken before dendritic cell vaccination. This receptor was identified in a human donor with glioblastoma.

This receptor carries the CDR3 CASSSDIYLYGYTF. Here is the DNA: TGTGCCAGTAGTAGTGACATCTACCTCTATGGCTACACCTTC. This receptor chain uses TRBV19 and TRBJ1-2; no D gene can be assigned with confidence. The germline V gene encodes CDR1 LNHDA and CDR2 SQIVND (reference sequence). The CDR3 runs 14 residues from the cysteine to the phenylalanine. The kept DNA is CDR3 alone, 42 bases in frame from the first base. V is clipped by 4 bases and J by 4 bases, and the sequence between their germline boundaries is 13 bases long.